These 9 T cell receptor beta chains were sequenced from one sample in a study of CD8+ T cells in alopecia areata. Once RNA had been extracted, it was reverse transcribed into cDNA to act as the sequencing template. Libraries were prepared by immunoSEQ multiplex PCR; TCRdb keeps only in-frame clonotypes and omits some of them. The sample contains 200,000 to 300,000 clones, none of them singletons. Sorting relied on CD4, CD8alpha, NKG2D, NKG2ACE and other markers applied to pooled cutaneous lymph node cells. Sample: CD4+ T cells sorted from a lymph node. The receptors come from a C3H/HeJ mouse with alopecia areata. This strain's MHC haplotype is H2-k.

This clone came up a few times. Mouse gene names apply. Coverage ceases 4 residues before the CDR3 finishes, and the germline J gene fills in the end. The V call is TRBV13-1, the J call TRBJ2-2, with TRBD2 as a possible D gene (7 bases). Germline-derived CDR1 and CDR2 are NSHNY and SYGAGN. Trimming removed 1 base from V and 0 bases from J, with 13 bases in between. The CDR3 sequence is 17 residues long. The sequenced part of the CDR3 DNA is TGTGCCAGCAGTGATCCTGGGGGCAAGGCAAACACCGGG. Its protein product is CASSDPGGKANTG. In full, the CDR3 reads CASSDPGGKANTGQLYF.

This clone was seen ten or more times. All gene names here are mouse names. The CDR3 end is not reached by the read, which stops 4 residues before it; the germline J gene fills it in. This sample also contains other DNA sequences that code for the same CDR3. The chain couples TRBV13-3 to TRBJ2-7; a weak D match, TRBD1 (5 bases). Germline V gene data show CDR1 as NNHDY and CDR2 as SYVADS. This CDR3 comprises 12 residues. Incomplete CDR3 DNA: TGTGCCAGCAGTGATAAGGGGTAT. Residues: CASSDKGY. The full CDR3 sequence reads CASSDKGYEQYF.

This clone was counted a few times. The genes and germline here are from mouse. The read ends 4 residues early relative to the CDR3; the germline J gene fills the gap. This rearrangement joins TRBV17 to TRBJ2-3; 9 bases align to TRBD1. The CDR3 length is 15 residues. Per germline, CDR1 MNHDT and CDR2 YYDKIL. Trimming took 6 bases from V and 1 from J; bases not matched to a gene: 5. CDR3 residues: CASRRGQGGAETLYF. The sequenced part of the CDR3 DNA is TGTGCTAGCAGGAGGGGACAGGGTGGTGCAGAA. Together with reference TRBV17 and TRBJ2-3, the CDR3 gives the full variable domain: DTTVKQNPRYKLARVGKPVNLICSQTMNHDTMYWYQKKPNQAPKLLLFYYDKILNREADTFEKFQSSRPNNSFCSLYIGSAGLEYSAMYLCASRRGQGGAETLYFGSGTRLTVL.

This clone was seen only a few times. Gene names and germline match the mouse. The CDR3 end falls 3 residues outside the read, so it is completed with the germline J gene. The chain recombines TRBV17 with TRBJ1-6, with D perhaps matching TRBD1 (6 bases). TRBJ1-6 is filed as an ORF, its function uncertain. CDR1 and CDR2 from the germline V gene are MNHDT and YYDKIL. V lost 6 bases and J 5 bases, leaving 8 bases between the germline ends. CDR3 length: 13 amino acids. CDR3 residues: CASSRDNNSPLYF. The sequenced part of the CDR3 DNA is TGTGCTAGCAGCCGGGACAATAATTCGCCC.

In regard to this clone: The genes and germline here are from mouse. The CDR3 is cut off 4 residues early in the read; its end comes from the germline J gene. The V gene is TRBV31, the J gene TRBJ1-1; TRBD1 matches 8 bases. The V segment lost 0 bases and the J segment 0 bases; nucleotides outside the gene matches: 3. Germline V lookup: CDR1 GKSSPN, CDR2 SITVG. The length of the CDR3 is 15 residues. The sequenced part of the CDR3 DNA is TGTGCCTGGAGTCTTTCAGGGGGCGCAAACACA. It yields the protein CAWSLSGGANT. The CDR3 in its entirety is CAWSLSGGANTEVFF.

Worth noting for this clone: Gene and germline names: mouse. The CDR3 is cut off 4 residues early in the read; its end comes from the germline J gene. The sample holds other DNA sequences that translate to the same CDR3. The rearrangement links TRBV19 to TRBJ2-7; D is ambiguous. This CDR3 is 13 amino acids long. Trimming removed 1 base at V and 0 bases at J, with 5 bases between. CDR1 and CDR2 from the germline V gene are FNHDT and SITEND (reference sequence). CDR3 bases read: TGTGCCAGCAGTATACAGAGCTCCTAT. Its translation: CASSIQSSY. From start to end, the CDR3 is CASSIQSSYEQYF. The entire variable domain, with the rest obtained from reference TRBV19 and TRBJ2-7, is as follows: GGIITQTPKFLIGQEGQKLTLKCQQNFNHDTMYWYRQDSGKGLRLIYYSITENDLQKGDLSEGYDASREKKSSFSLTVTSAQKNEMAVFLCASSIQSSYEQYFGPGTRLTVL.

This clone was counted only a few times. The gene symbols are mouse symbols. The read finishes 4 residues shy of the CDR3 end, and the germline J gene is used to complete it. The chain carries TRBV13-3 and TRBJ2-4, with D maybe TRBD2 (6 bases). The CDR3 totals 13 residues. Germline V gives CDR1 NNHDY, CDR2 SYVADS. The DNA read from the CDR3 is TGTGCCAGCAGGCCGGGACTTAAAAAC. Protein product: CASRPGLKN. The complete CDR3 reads CASRPGLKNTLYF.

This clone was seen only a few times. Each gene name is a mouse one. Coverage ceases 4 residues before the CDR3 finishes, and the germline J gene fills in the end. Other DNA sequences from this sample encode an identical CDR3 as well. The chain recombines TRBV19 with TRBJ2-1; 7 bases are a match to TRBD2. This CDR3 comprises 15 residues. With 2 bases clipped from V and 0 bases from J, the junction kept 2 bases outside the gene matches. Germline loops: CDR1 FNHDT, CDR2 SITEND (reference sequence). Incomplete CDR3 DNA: TGTGCCAGCAGTATTGGGGGGTATAACTATGCT. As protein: CASSIGGYNYA. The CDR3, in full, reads CASSIGGYNYAEQFF.

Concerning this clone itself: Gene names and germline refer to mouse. The CDR3 DNA, read in part, is TGTGCCAGCAGAAACAGGGGGGACACCGGG. Protein product: CASRNRGDTG. The entire CDR3 is CASRNRGDTGQLYF. The gene calls are TRBV19 and TRBJ2-2; 8 bases fit TRBD1. Read coverage stops 4 residues before the CDR3 terminus; the germline J gene supplies the remainder. The ends lost 5 bases at V and 3 bases at J; junction bases unmatched: 3. The CDR3 covers 14 residues. Germline assignment: CDR1 FNHDT and CDR2 SITEND (reference sequence).